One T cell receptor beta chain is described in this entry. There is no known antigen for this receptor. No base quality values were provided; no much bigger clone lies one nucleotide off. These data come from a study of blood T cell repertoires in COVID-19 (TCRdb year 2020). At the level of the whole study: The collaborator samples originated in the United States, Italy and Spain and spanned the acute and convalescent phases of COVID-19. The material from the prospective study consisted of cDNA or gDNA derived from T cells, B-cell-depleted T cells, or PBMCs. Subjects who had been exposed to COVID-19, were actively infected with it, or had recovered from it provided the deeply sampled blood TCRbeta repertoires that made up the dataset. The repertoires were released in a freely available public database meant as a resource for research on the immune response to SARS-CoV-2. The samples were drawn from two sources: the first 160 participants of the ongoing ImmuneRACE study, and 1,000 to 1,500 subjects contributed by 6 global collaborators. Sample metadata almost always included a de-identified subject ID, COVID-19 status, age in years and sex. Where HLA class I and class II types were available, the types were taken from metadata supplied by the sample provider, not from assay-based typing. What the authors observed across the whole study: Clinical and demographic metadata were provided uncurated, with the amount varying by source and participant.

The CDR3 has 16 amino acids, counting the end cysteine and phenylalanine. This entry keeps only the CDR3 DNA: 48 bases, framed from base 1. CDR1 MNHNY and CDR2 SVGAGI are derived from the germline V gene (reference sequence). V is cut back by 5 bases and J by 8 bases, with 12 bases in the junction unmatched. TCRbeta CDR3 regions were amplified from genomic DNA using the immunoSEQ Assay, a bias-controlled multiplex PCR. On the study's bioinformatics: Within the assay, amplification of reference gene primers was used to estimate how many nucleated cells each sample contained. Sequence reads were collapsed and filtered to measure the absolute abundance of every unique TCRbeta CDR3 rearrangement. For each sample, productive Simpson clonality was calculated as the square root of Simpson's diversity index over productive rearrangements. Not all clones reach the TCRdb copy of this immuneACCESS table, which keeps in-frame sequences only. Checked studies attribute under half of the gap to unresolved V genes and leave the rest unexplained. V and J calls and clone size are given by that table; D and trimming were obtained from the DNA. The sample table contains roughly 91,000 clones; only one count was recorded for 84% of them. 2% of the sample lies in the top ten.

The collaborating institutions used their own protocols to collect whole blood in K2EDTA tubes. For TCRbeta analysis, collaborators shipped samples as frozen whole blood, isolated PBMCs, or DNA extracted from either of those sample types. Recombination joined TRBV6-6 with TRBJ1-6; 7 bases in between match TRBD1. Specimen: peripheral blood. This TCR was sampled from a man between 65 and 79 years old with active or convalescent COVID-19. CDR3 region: CASSPTGAGPYSPLHF. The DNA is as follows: TGTGCCAGCAGTCCCACAGGGGCAGGGCCCTATTCACCCCTCCACTTT.